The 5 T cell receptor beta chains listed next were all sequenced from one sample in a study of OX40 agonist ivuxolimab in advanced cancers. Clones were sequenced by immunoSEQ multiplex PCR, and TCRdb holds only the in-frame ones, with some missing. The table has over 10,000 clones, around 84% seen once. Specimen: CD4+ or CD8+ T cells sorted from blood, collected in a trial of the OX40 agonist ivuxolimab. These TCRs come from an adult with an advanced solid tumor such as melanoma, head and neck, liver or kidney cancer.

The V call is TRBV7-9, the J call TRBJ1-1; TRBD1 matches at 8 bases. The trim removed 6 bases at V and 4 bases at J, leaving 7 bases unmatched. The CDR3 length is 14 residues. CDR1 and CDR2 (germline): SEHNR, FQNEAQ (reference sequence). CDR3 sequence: CASRPDTGGTEAFF. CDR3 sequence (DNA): TGTGCCAGCAGACCGGATACAGGGGGCACTGAAGCTTTCTTT.

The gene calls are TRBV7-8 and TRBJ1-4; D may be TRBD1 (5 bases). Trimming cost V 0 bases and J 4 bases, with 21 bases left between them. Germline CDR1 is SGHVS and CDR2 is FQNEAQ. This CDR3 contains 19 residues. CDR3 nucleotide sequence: TGTGCCAGCAGCTTAGCGGTCCCTACCCCGACAGCTCATAATGAAAAACTGTTTTTT. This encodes CASSLAVPTPTAHNEKLFF.

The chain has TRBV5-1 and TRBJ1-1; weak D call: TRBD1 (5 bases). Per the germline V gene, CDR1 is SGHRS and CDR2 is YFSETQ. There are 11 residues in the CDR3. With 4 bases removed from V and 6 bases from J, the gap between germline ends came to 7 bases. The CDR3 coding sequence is TGCGCCAGCAGCACGGGACCTGAAGCTTTCTTT. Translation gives CASSTGPEAFF.

This chain's CDR3 is CASSQDRVPQYF. DNA for the CDR3: TGTGCCAGCAGCCAAGACCGAGTTCCGCAGTATTTT. The gene calls are TRBV14 and TRBJ2-3; D ambiguous. Germline CDR1 is SGHDN and CDR2 is FVKESK. V gave up 0 bases and J gave up 10 bases, with 8 bases separating them. The CDR3 contains 12 residues.

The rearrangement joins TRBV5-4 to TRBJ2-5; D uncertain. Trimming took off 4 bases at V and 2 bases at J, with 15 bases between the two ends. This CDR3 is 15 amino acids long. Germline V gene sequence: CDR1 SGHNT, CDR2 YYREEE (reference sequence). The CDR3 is CASSANPGSQETQYF. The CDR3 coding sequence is TGTGCCAGCAGCGCCAATCCGGGTTCGCAAGAGACCCAGTACTTC. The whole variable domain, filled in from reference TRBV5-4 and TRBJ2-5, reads ETGVTQSPTHLIKTRGQQVTLRCSSQSGHNTVSWYQQALGQGPQFIFQYYREEENGRGNFPPRFSGLQFPNYSSELNVNALELDDSALYLCASSANPGSQETQYFGPGTRLLVL.